This T cell receptor beta chain was recorded in a study of T cells in Graves' hyperthyroidism and ophthalmopathy (dated by TCRdb to the late 2010s). As for the study more broadly: Peripheral blood samples were taken at initial diagnosis, before any treatment was given. In about six Graves' hyperthyroidism patients, the study also compared T-cell repertoires from thyroid tissue with T-cell repertoires from blood. For training and testing, the 100 or so patients in the discovery cohort were randomly divided in a 7:3 ratio. Once sampling was done, hyperthyroidism patients were given methimazole at a starting dose of 30 mg daily, whereas ophthalmopathy patients were given high-dose intravenous methylprednisolone. Whether ophthalmopathy could be predicted prospectively was tested in an independent validation cohort made up of 18 hyperthyroidism patients plus 17 patients who later progressed to ophthalmopathy. The paper describes TCR Vbeta CDR3 sequencing of 120 to 150 peripheral blood samples, made up of fewer than 50 ophthalmopathy patients, 70 to 80 hyperthyroidism patients and roughly 17 progressor patients. To identify TCR V-J signatures that set the groups apart, the researchers used a discovery cohort of 100 or so patients, made up of about 44 with Graves' ophthalmopathy and about 55 with stable Graves' hyperthyroidism. Broad study findings and their caveats: No statistical method was used to fix the sample size in advance, and group allocation was not hidden from the investigators. During validation, the model predicted progression to ophthalmopathy a median of about 5.9 months ahead of onset, with more than 60% sensitivity and about 72% specificity. In cross-validation, a model built on a 13 V-J signature told ophthalmopathy apart from stable hyperthyroidism with 87.88% sensitivity and approximately 81% specificity, and in testing the same model reached 80%/75%. Most expanded thyroid clonotypes (frequency above 0.001) were also detected in blood, suggesting blood repertoires may reflect thyroid immune responses.

In the ophthalmopathy patients, disease was moderately to severely active, with a Clinical Activity Score of 3 or more, a NOSPECS grade of 4 or more, and a duration of less than 3 months. The study excluded patients with uncontrolled infections, other autoimmune diseases, pregnancy or lactation. Diagnoses relied on clinical symptoms, serum thyroxine and TRAb, thyroid ultrasound and orbital computed tomography. PBMCs were separated from around 9.1 ml of fresh peripheral blood using Ficoll-Paque density gradient centrifugation. Total RNA was extracted with Trizol reagent, and quality was checked on an Agilent 2100 Bioanalyzer. CDR1 and CDR2, per the germline V gene, are SGHTA and FQGNSA. V is pared back by 7 bases and J by 9 bases, with 12 bases lying between the germline termini. The cysteine opens and the phenylalanine closes a CDR3 of 11 amino acids. The entry retains the CDR3 DNA only, 33 bases that are in frame from base 1.

In the case of this clonotype: Its antigen is unknown. Nothing much larger sits one base from this clone, and base qualities are not available.

TCR beta CDR3 regions were amplified from RNA transcripts. For the first round of RT-PCR on the TCR CDR3, the HTBI primer set was used together with the Qiagen OneStep RT-PCR kit. Libraries were constructed in a second round of multiplex PCR, after which size selection and purification were performed. Sequencing of the libraries was done on an Illumina HiSeq2000 using paired-end 100 bp reads. As for the original processing: SOAPnuke was used to process the raw data, throwing out any read that contained adapters or uncalled bases, had a mean Phred below 15, or lacked an exact constant-primer or identifier match. COPE v1.2.5 was used to merge the high-quality paired reads, and each unique nucleotide sequence was defined as a clonotype. Clonotypes were aligned to IMGT TRBV, TRBD and TRBJ reference segments using MiTCR v1.1. Analysis was restricted to V-J combinations with a frequency above 0.0001, which covered roughly 99% of repertoires. The TCS score was defined as F50 (clonal expansion) divided by E x V (chaos), with BLOSUM62-based TCRdist calculated between CDR3 peptides within each V-J. Welch's t-statistics and random forest reduced roughly 500 V-J features to under 15, which were used in a naive Bayes classifier (R e1071). TCRdb reran the public reads through fastp at Q25 and MiXCR, keeping productive beta chains. Entries are consolidated by CDR3 protein sequence, retaining the most common genes and DNA. Here the V and J calls rest on TCRdb's processing, not on the authors' analysis. This sample holds approximately 600,000 distinct CDR3 sequences; 20% to 25% were observed only once. The ten top clones hold 34% of the sample.

Recombination joined TRBV7-2 with TRBJ2-5, with an unclear D gene assignment. Sequencing used blood. The sequence came from a man aged 30 to 39 with Graves' ophthalmopathy. Here the CDR3 is given as CASIAAGAQYF. In nucleotide form, the sequence is TGTGCCAGCATCGCGGCCGGAGCCCAGTACTTC.